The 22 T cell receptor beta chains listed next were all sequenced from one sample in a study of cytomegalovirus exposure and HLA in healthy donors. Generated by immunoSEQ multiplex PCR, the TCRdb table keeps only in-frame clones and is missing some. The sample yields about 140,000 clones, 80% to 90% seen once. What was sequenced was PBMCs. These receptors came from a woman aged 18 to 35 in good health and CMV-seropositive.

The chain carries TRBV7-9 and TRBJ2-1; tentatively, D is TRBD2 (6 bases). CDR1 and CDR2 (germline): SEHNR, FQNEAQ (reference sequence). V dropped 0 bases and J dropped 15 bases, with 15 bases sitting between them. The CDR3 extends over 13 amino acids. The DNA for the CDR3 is TGTGCCAGCAGCTTAGCGGAGGGGTCGAGGCGGTTCTTC. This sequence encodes CASSLAEGSRRFF.

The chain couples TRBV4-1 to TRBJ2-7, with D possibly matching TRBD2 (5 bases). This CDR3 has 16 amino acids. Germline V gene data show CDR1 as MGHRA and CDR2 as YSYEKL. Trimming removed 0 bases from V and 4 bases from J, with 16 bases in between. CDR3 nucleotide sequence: TGCGCCAGCAGCCAAGATTACCAGGAGGCACTTTACGAGCAGTACTTC. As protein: CASSQDYQEALYEQYF.

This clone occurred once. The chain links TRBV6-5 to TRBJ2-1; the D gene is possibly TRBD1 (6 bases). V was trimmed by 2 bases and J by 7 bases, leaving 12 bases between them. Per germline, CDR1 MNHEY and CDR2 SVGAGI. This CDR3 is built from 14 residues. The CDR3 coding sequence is TGTGCCAGCAGTTACGCCGGGACAAATAATGAGCAGTTCTTC. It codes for CASSYAGTNNEQFF.

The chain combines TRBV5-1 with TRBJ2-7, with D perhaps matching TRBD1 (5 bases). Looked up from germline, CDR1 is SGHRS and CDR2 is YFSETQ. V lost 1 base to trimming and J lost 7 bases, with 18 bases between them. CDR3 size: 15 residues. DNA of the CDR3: TGCGCCAGCAGCTTGATCCGACAGACCAGTTTGGAGCAGTACTTC. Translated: CASSLIRQTSLEQYF.

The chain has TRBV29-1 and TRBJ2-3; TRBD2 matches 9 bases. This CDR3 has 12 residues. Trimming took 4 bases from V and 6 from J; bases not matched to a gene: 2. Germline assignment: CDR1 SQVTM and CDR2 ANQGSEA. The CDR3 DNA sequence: TGCAGCGTTGGTGGACTAGCGGATACGCAGTATTTT. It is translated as CSVGGLADTQYF.

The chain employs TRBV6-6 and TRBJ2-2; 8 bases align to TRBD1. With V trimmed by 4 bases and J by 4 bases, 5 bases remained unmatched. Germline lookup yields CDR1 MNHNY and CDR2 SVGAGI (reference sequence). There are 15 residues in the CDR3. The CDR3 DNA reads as TGTGCCAGCAGTTCAGGGACAGGAGTCACCGGGGAGCTGTTTTTT. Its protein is CASSSGTGVTGELFF.

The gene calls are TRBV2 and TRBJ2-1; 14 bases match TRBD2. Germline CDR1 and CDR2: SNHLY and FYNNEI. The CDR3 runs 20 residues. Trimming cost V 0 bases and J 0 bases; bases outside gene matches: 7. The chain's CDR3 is CASSEAPGLAGVSSYNEQFF. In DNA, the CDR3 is TGTGCCAGCAGTGAAGCGCCGGGACTAGCGGGGGTGAGCTCCTACAATGAGCAGTTCTTC.

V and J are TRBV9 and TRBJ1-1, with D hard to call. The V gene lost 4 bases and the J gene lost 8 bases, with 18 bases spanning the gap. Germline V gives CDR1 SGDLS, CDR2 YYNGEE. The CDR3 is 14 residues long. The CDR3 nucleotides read TGTGCCAGCAGCCCCGGTGAGGGAGGGCCCGAAGCTTTCTTT. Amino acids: CASSPGEGGPEAFF.

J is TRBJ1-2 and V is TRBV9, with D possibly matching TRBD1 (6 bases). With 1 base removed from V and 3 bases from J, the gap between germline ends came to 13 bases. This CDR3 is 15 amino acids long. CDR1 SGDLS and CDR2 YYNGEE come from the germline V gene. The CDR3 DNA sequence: TGTGCCAGCAGCGTAAGTGGCAGGGGCTACTATGGCTACACCTTC. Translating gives CASSVSGRGYYGYTF.

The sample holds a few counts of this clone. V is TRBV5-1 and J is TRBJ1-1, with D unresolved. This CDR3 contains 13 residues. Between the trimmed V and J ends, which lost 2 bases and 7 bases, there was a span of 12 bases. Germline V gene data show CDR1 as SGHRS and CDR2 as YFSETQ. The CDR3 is CASSFGSLDEAFF. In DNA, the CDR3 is TGCGCCAGCAGCTTCGGGAGCTTGGATGAAGCTTTCTTT.

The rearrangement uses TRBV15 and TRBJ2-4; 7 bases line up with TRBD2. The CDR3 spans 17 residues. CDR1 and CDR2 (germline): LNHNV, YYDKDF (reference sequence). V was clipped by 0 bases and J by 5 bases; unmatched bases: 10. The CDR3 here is CATSRDAGRERENIQYF. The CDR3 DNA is TGTGCCACCAGCAGAGATGCTGGGAGGGAGCGAGAAAACATTCAGTACTTC.

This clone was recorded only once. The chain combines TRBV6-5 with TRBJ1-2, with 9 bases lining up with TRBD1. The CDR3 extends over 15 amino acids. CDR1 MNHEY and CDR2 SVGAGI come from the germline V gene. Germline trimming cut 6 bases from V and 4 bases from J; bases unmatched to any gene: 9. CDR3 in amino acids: CASRADPGQGYGYTF. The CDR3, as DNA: TGTGCCAGCAGAGCCGACCCGGGACAGGGCTATGGCTACACCTTC.

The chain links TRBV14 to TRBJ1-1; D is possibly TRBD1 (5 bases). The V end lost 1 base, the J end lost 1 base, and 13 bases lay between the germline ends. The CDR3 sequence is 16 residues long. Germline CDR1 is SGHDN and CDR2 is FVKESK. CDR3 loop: CASSQVRGEGNTEAFF. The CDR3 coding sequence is TGTGCCAGCAGCCAAGTAAGGGGCGAAGGGAACACTGAAGCTTTCTTT.

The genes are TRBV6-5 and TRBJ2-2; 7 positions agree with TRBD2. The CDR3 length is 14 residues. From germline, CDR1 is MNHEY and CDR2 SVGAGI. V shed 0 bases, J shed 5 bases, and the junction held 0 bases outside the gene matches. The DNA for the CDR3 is TGTGCCAGCAGTTACTCCGGGGGGACCGGGGAGCTGTTTTTT. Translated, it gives CASSYSGGTGELFF.

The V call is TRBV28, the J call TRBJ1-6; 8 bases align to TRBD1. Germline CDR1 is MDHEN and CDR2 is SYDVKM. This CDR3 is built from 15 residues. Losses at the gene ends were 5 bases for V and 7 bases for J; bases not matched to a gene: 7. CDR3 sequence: CASSPLDRVNSPLHF. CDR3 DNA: TGTGCCAGCAGTCCTCTGGACAGGGTCAATTCACCCCTCCACTTT.

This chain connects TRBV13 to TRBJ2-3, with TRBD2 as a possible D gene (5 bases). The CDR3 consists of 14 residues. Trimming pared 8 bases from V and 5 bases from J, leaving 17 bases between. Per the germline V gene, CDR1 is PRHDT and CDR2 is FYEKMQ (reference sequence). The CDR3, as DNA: TGTGCCAGCGGTAGAGGGAGAGGTAGAGATACGCAGTATTTT. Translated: CASGRGRGRDTQYF.

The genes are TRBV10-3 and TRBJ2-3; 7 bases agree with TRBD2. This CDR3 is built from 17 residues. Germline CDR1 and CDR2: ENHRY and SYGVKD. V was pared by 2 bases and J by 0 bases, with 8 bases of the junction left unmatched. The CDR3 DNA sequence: TGTGCCATCAGTGAGCCGGGACTATCAACTAGCACAGATACGCAGTATTTT. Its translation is CAISEPGLSTSTDTQYF.

The CDR3 region is CASKIGTSGRTDTQYF. The CDR3 bases are TGTGCCAGCAAGATAGGGACTAGCGGGAGGACAGATACGCAGTATTTT. The genes are TRBV2 and TRBJ2-3, with 15 positions matching TRBD2. Trimming at V came to 7 bases and at J to 3 bases, leaving 5 bases not matched to a gene. There are 16 residues in the CDR3. Looked up from germline, CDR1 is SNHLY and CDR2 is FYNNEI. Filled out from reference TRBV2 and TRBJ2-3, the complete variable domain reads EPEVTQTPSHQVTQMGQEVILRCVPISNHLYFYWYRQILGQKVEFLVSFYNNEISEKSEIFDDQFSVERPDGSNFTLKIRSTKLEDSAMYFCASKIGTSGRTDTQYFGPGTRLTVL.

The CDR3 loop is CASSQVDLGLATNEQFF. The CDR3 nucleotides read TGCGCCAGCAGCCAAGTCGATCTGGGACTAGCGACCAATGAGCAGTTCTTC. This chain uses TRBV4-1 with TRBJ2-1; the match to TRBD2 covers 10 bases. The CDR3 spans 17 residues. V trimming: 1 base; J trimming: 6 bases; junction bases outside the gene matches: 9. Per germline, CDR1 MGHRA and CDR2 YSYEKL.

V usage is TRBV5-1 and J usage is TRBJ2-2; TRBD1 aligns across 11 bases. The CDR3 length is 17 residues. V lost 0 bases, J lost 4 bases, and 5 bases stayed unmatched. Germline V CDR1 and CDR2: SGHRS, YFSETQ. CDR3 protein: CASSLVGQGAGTGELFF. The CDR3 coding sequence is TGCGCCAGCAGCTTGGTCGGACAGGGGGCGGGCACCGGGGAGCTGTTTTTT.

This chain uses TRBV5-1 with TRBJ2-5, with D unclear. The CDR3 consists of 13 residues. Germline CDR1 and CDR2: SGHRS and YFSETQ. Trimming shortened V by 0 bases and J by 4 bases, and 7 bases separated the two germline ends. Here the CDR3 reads CASSLELAETQYF. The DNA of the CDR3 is TGCGCCAGCAGCTTGGAACTTGCAGAGACCCAGTACTTC.

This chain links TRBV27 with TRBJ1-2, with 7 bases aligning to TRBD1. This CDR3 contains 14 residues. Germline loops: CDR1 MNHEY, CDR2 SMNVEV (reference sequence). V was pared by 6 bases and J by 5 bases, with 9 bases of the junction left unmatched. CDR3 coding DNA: TGTGCCAGCAGGGGGACCCCCAGGGGGTATGGCTACACCTTC. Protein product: CASRGTPRGYGYTF.